Listed below are T cell receptor beta chains from one sample, sequenced in a study of cytomegalovirus exposure and HLA in healthy donors. Profiling relied on immunoSEQ multiplex PCR, and the TCRdb table lists in-frame clones only, not all of them. The sample's table shows around 100,000 clones. Sequenced input: PBMCs. These receptors all stem from a man aged 35 to 55 in good health and CMV-seronegative. Both conserved end residues are part of each CDR3. The order of the fields is V gene, CDR3 protein.

TRBV19 | CASSFLETQYF
TRBV5-1 | CAASTGGTDTQYF
TRBV4-1 | CASSQGRQGRYEQYF
TRBV28 | CATIPGTSGRPPYF
TRBV7-2 | CASSLKLAGGTNTGELFF
TRBV25-1 | CASSERGELFF
TRBV10-3 | CAINWDRGNEQFF
TRBV5-1 | CASSFATGEQYF
TRBV5-1 | CASSTSGTGLYNEQFF
TRBV28 | CASSLGQLNEQFF
TRBV2 | CARKTAQNTEAFF
TRBV2 | CASRVLAGGTDTQYF
TRBV7-6 | CASSLAGGGGQPQHF
TRBV19 | CASTPTGGAETQYF
TRBV6-5 | CASQTSGRTDTQYF
TRBV9 | CASSVDRGRSNGYTF
TRBV28 | CASRFSSNYGYTF
TRBV4-1 | CASSQDRAGGTEAFF
TRBV5-6 | CASRQRDRGLSNSPLHF
TRBV5-1 | CASSLGTGGDKEYF
TRBV7-2 | CASSFPGIVYEQYF
TRBV2 | CASRPTSGGYNEQFF
TRBV6-5 | CASSYSYLRQETQYF
TRBV4-2 | CASSQDPLAGDLSYNEQFF
TRBV10-3 | CAISESVGQDTNTEAFF
TRBV5-1 | CASSSTSGAYEQYF
TRBV5-6 | CASRPGGASDYGYTF
TRBV4-1 | CASSLRLAGGPSEQFF
TRBV4-1 | CASSQEEVRGTDTQYF
TRBV9 | CASSPRVTGSSYNEQFF
TRBV14 | CASSPGMSYRGTNEKLFF
TRBV30 | CAWSVIDEKLFF
TRBV6-5 | CASSYATGEETQYF
TRBV25-1 | CASSESYEQYF
TRBV30 | CAWSVAGGYTDTQYF
TRBV30 | CACPRGGDLDEQYF
TRBV5-1 | CASSQGGTGVPDTQYF